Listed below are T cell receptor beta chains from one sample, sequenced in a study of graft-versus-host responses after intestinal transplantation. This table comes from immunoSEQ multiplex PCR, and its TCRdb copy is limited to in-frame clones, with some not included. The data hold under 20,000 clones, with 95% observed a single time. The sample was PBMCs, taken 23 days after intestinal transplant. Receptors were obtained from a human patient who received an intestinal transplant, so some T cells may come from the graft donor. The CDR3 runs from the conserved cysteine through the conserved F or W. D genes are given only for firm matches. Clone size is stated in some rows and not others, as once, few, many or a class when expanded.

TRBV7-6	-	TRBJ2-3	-	TGTGCCAGCAGCTTAGTGGGGTGGGTAACGGAACTCAGCCTCACAGATACGCAGTATTTT	CASSLVGWVTELSLTDTQYF
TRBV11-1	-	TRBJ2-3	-	TGTGCCAGCACCATATATAGCACAGATACGCAGTATTTT	CASTIYSTDTQYF
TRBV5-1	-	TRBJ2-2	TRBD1	TGCGCCAGCAGCTTCCCCGGGACAGTGGACACCGGGGAGCTGTTTTTT	CASSFPGTVDTGELFF
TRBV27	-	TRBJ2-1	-	TGTGCCAGCAGTTCGGGACTTCCTGAGCAGTTCTTC	CASSSGLPEQFF
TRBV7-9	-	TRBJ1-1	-	TGTGCCAGCAGCTTAGGGGACTTGAATGCTTTCTTT	CASSLGDLNAFF
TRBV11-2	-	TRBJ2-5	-	TGTGCCAGCAGCTCCTCTGATGGTGGCGGGATCGGAGAGACCCAGTACTTC	CASSSSDGGGIGETQYF
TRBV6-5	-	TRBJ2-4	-	TGTGCCAGCAGTTACCCGGGAGACATTCAGTACTTC	CASSYPGDIQYF
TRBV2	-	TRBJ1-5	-	TGTGCCAGCATGCAGGGTAGGGCGGCGAATCAGCCCCAGCATTTT	CASMQGRAANQPQHF
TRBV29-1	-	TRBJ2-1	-	TGCAGCGTTGTTACTAAGGAGGAGGGCCTCTCATTCTTC	CSVVTKEEGLSFF
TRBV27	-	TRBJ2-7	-	TGTGCCAGCAGCCAAACTACAGGGTACTACGAGCAGTACTTC	CASSQTTGYYEQYF
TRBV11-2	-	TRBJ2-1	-	TGTGCCAGCAGCTTAGTTTGGGCTAGCGCGTACTACAATGAGCAGTTCTTC	CASSLVWASAYYNEQFF
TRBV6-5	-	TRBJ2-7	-	TGTGCCAGCAGCCGACGGGACGGACTCACCTACGAGCAGTACTTC	CASSRRDGLTYEQYF
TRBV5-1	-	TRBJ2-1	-	TGCGCCAGCAGCTTCTTTGGAGCGGACTCCTACAATGAGCAGTTCTTC	CASSFFGADSYNEQFF
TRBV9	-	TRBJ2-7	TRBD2	TGTGCCAGCAGCGTAGGAGCTAGCGGGAACCACGAGCAGTACTTC	CASSVGASGNHEQYF
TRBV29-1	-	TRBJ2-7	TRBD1	TGCAGCGTTGAAATTCCCGGACAGGACCCATACGAGCAGTACTTC	CSVEIPGQDPYEQYF
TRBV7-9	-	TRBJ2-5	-	TGTGCCAGCAGCTTCCGAAACGGGCGGGCGGGGCAAGAGACCCAGTACTTC	CASSFRNGRAGQETQYF
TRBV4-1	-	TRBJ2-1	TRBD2	TGCGCCAGCAGCCAGGGCGGACTAGCGGTCTACAATGAGCAGTTCTTC	CASSQGGLAVYNEQFF
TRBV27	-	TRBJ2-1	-	TGTGCCAGCAGTCCGCCCACAGGGTGGACTTACAATGAGCAGTTCTTC	CASSPPTGWTYNEQFF
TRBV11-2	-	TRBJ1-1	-	TGTGCCAGCAGCTTATCTGTGACTGAAGCTTTCTTT	CASSLSVTEAFF
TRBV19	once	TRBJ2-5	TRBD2	TGTGCCAGTAGTCCGAGGACTAGCGGACTCCAAGAGACCCAGTACTTC	CASSPRTSGLQETQYF
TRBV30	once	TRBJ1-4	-	TGTGCCTGGAGTCTCGACAGAACGGTTGGTGAAAAACTGTTTTTT	CAWSLDRTVGEKLFF
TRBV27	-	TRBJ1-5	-	TGTGCCAGCAGTTCCATCCTCGGGAGCAATCAGCCCCAGCATTTT	CASSSILGSNQPQHF
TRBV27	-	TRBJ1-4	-	TGTGCCAGCAGTTTCCTCAGGGCCGATGACACTAATGAAAAACTGTTTTTT	CASSFLRADDTNEKLFF
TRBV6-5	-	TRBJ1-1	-	TGTGCCAGCAGTCCCGGACGGAGCACTGAAGCTTTCTTT	CASSPGRSTEAFF
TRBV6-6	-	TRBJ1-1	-	TGTGCCAGCAGTGCAATCCGGGGTTTGAACACTGAAGCTTTCTTT	CASSAIRGLNTEAFF
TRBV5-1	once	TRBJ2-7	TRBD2	TGCGCCAGCAGCTTGGCCACTAGCGGGCCCTACGAGCAGTACTTC	CASSLATSGPYEQYF
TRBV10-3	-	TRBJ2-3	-	TGTGCCATCGGTGGGGGGCGTGACGCGCAGTATTTT	CAIGGGRDAQYF
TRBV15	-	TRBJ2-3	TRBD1	TGTGCCACCAGCAGAGAGGACAGGGGCACAGATACGCAGTATTTT	CATSREDRGTDTQYF
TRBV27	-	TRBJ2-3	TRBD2	TGTGCCAGCAGTCTAATGGCGGGAGCGTCAGATACGCAGTATTTT	CASSLMAGASDTQYF
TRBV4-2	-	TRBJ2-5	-	TGTGCCAGCAGCCAAGATGGGACCGGTGGGGGGGAGACCCAGTACTTC	CASSQDGTGGGETQYF
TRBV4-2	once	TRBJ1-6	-	TGTGCCAGCAGCCTAAACAGGGAAAACTCACCCCTCCACTTT	CASSLNRENSPLHF
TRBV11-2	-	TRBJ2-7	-	TGTGCCAGCAGCTTAGTTTACGAGCAGTACTTC	CASSLVYEQYF
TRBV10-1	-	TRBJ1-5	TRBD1	TGCGCCAGCAGTGGCCCCCAGGGGGCTTTTTTTAGCAATCAGCCCCAGCATTTT	CASSGPQGAFFSNQPQHF
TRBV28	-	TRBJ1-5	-	TGTGCCAGCAGTTTTGTGAGCAATCAGCCCCAGCATTTT	CASSFVSNQPQHF
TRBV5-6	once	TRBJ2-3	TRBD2	TGTGCCAGCAGCTTTGGGGCGGGAGAGGTCCAGGCAGATACGCAGTATTTT	CASSFGAGEVQADTQYF
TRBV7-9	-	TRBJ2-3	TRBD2	TGTGCCAGCAGCCCCACCCCTCGGGGGGGGGACACAGATACGCAGTATTTT	CASSPTPRGGDTDTQYF
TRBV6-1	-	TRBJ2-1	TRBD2	TGTGCCAGCAGTGAAAAGGCTAGCGGGGCCAATGAGCAGTTCTTC	CASSEKASGANEQFF
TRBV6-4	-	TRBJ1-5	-	TGTGCCAGCAGTCCCAGAGGGGCCCAGCATTTT	CASSPRGAQHF
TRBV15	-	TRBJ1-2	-	TGTGCCACCAGCAGAGATTTCGGGGGGCGAGGCTACACCTTC	CATSRDFGGRGYTF
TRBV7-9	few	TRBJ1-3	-	TGTGCCAGCAGCCCCCCGGGAGGAAGCTCTGGAAACACCATATATTTT	CASSPPGGSSGNTIYF
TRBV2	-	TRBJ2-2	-	TGTGCCAGCAGGGGGACGGCTGGCACCGGGGAGCTGTTTTTT	CASRGTAGTGELFF
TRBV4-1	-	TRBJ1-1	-	TGCGCCAGCAGCCAAGCCGGGAACACTGAAGCTTTCTTT	CASSQAGNTEAFF
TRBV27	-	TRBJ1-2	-	TGTGCCAGCAGTTTATTTTTTCGGGGGGCAGAAGGCTACACCTTC	CASSLFFRGAEGYTF
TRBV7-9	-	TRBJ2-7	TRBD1	TGTGCCAGCAGCTTAGGACAGGGGGCGCGCTCCGAGCAGTACTTC	CASSLGQGARSEQYF
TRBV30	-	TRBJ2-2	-	TGTGCCTGGAGTTCCCGGGGCAGGGGCTATTATTTTGCCGGGGAGCTGTTTTTT	CAWSSRGRGYYFAGELFF
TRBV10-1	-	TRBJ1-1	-	TGCGCCAGCAGTGACTTGAACACTGAAGCTTTCTTT	CASSDLNTEAFF
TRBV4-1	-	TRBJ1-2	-	TGCGCCAGCAGCCAAGAATCTCAGGGCTATGGCTACACCTTC	CASSQESQGYGYTF
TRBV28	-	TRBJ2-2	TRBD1	TGTGCCACTTTAGGGGGCCTAGCAGGAACCGGGGAGCTGTTTTTT	CATLGGLAGTGELFF
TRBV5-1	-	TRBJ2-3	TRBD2	TGCGCCAGCAGCTTGGAGGGGGTAGCGGGAGGCGCAGATACGCAGTATTTT	CASSLEGVAGGADTQYF
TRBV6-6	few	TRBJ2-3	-	-	CASSSSTGADTQYF